This T cell receptor (beta chain) was identified in a study of T-cell memory formation after mild COVID-19. Study outcomes and limitations: Of the contracting clones, CD4+ ones lay mainly in CM and EM, and CD8+ ones in EMRA. Certain responding clones were present in pre-infection memory, suggesting participation of cross-reactive memory.

Using its own MiXCR run on the 5' RACE reads, TCRdb lists one record per CDR3 protein. The table has approximately 340,000 distinct CDR3 sequences, 13% seen once. This clonotype was seen more than once but under ten times. Its antigen remains unidentified. This CDR3 spans 13 amino acids. Trimming removed 4 bases at V and 3 bases at J, with 10 bases between. CDR1 and CDR2 from the germline V gene are MDHEN and SYDVKM. The rearrangement uses TRBV28 and TRBJ2-7; no definite D call. The source is a man between 18 and 29 years old who had mild COVID-19 (a few samples of this study predate the infection). Cell type and time point are not known. The sample consisted of PBMCs or a T cell subset sorted from them (not recorded which). Here the CDR3 DNA reads TGTGCCAGCAGTTCCCCACAAGGCTACGAGCAGTACTTC. It is translated as CASSSPQGYEQYF.